This T cell receptor beta chain was captured in a study of OX40 agonist ivuxolimab in advanced cancers. Study as a whole: A partial response was reached by three patients: one with hepatocellular carcinoma and two with cutaneous melanoma. Findings and limits, study-wide: Undetermined was the antigen specificity of the expanded peripheral T cells.

Blood sampling took place at baseline, cycle 4 day 1, and cycle 7 day 1. This clone was observed a single time. Its antigen is not identified. CDR3 length: 13 amino acids. The data were produced by immunoSEQ multiplex PCR, yet TCRdb's version contains in-frame clones alone and is incomplete. The table shows 18,000 or so clones, with around 70% occurring only once. V gene TRBV21-1 combines with J gene TRBJ1-1. TRBV21-1 is an annotated pseudogene. The clonotype originates from an adult with an advanced solid tumor such as melanoma, head and neck, liver or kidney cancer. This specimen consisted of CD4+ or CD8+ T cells sorted from blood, obtained in a trial of the OX40 agonist ivuxolimab. CDR3 residues: CASSSRVNTEAFF. In DNA form, the CDR3 reads TGTGCCAGCAGCAGTAGGGTGAACACTGAAGCTTTCTTT.